This T cell receptor beta chain was obtained from a study of cytomegalovirus exposure and HLA in healthy donors. Per the germline V gene, CDR1 is MRHNA and CDR2 is SNTAGT. This CDR3 has 14 amino acids. The ends were cut back, 8 bases at V and 1 base at J, with 11 bases in the middle. 13 Jbeta primers and 60 Vbeta primers were used for the PCR. Produced via immunoSEQ multiplex PCR; TCRdb's table is partial and in-frame only. The sample records fewer than 120,000 clones, around 80% being singletons. V is TRBV6-4 and J is TRBJ2-2; no clear D. The specimen was PBMCs. The receptor was isolated from a man aged 25-40 years in good health and CMV-seropositive. CDR3 DNA: TGTGCCAGCCGACGACAAAGGAACACCGGGGAGCTGTTTTTT. It translates to CASRRQRNTGELFF.